Listed below are T cell receptor beta chains from one sample, sequenced in a study of CD8+ T cells in alopecia areata. Sequencing was performed with immunoSEQ multiplex PCR; in TCRdb, only in-frame clones are kept and a portion is missing. The sample has about 250,000 clones; roughly 63% are singletons. The sequencing here drew on CD4+ T cells sorted from blood, taken at roughly week 52, from a patient treated with tofacitinib. Receptor source: a human donor with alopecia areata. Each CDR3 is given with its conserved first and last residue. The order of the fields is V gene, CDR3 protein.

>TRBV13
CASSVQGAYNSPLHF
>TRBV30
CAWVIQAGRYGYTF
>TRBV7-8
CASSRGGTDTQYF
>TRBV4-3
CASSQASGGAETQYF
>TRBV13
CASSSGLPDTQYF
>TRBV12-5
CATTGQETQYF
>TRBV29-1
CSVGQPLCEQYF
>TRBV18
CASSPKTGVEYEQYF
>TRBV11-1
CASSSSRDSRPYEQYF
>TRBV20-1
CSASYDTQYF
>TRBV5-1
CASSLAGRTTSGANVLTF
>TRBV2
CASRLASYNEQFF
>TRBV30
CAWSVGGPGETQYF
>TRBV25-1
CATAQKVGTQYF
>TRBV5-1
CASSFTGPRGTDTQYF
>TRBV7-9
CASSTGQGYEQYF
>TRBV13
CASSNRGGEKLFF
>TRBV5-1
CASSPGTGGRETQYF
>TRBV29-1
CSVVGTGDSPLHF
>TRBV10-3
CAISDPRDRPPLEAFF
>TRBV29-1
CSVAAGRDQPQHF
>TRBV2
CASSEERLAGGLGTDTQYF
>TRBV5-1
CASSGTGSSPLHF